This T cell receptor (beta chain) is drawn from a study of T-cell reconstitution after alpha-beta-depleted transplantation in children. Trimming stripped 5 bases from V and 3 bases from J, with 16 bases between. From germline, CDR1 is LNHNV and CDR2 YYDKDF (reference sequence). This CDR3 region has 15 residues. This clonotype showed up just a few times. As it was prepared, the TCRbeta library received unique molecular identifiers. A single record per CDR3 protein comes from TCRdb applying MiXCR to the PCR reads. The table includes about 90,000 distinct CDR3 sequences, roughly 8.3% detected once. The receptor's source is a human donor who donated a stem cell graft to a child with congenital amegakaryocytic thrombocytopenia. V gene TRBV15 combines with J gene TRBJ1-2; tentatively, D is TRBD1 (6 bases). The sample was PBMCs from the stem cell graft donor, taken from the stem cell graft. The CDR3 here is CATSGRAGDYYGYTF. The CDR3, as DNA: TGTGCCACCAGCGGGCGGGCAGGGGACTACTATGGCTACACCTTC.